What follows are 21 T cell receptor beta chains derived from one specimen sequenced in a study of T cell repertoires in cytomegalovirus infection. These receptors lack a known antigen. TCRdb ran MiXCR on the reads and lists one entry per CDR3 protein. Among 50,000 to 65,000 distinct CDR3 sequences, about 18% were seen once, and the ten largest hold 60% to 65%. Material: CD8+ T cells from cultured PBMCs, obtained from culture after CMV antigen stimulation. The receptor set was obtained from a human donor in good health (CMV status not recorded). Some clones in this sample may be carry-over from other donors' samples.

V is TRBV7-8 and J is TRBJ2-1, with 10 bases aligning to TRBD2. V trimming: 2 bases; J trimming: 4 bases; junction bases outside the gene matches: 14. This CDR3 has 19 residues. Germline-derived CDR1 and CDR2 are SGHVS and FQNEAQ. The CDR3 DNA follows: TGTGCCAGCAGCTTATCCAGCGGGGGGGCCCTAAATAGTTACAATGAGCAGTTCTTC. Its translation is CASSLSSGGALNSYNEQFF.

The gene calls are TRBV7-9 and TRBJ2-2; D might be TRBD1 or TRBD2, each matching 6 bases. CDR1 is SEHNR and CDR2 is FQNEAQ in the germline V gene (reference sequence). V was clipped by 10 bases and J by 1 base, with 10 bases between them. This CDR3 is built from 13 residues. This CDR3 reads CATGDWNTGELFF. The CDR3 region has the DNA TGTGCCACAGGGGACTGGAACACCGGGGAGCTGTTTTTT.

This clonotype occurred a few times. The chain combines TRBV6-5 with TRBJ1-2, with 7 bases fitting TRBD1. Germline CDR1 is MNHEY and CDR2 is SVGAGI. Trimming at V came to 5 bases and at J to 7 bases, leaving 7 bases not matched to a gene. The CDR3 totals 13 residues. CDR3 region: CASSATGNSGYTF. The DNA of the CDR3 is TGTGCCAGCAGTGCGACAGGGAATAGTGGCTACACCTTC.

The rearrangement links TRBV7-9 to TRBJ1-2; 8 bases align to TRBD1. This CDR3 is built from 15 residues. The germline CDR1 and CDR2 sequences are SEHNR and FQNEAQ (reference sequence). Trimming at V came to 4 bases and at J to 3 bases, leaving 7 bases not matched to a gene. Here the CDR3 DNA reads TGTGCCAGCAGCTCTCCACTGACAGGGGACTATGGCTACACCTTC. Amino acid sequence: CASSSPLTGDYGYTF.

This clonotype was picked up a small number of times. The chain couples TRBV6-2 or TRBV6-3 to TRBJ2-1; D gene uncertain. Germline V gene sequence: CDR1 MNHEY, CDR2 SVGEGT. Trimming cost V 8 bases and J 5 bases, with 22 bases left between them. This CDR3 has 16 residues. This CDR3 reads CASSLPKGRKNNEQFF. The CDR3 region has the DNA TGTGCCAGCTCACTCCCAAAGGGCCGAAAGAACAATGAGCAGTTCTTC.

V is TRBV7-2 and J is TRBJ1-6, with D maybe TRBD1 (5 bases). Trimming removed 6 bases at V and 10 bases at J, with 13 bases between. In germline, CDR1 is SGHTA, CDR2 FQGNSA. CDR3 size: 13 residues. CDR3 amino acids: CASSPGGVSPLHF. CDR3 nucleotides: TGTGCCAGCAGTCCTGGGGGGGTCTCACCCCTCCACTTT.

The CDR3, as DNA: TGTGCCAGCAGCGGGGGGGCAACCCAGGGGAACACTGAAGCTTTCTTT. Translated, it gives CASSGGATQGNTEAFF. The V and J genes are TRBV9 and TRBJ1-1; D is possibly TRBD1 (6 bases). V shed 3 bases and J shed 1 base, with 16 bases lying between them. The CDR3 runs 16 residues. Germline loops: CDR1 SGDLS, CDR2 YYNGEE.

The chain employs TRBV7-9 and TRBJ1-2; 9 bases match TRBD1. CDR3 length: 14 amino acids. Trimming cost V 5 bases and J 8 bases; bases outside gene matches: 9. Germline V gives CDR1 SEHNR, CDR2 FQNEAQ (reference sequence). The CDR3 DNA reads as TGTGCCAGCAGCCAGGGACAGGGAGGAAGAGGCTACACCTTC. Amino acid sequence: CASSQGQGGRGYTF.

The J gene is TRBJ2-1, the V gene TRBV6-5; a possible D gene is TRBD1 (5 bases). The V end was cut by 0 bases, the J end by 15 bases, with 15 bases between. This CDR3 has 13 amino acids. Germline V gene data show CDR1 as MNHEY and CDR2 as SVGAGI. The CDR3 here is CASSYSSQDIPFF. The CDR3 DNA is TGTGCCAGCAGTTACTCGAGCCAGGACATACCGTTCTTC.

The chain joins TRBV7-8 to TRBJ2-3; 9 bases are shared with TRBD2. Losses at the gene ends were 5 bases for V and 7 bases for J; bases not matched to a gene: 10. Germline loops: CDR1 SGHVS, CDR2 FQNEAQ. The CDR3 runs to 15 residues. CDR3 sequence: CASSMKTSGTYTQYF. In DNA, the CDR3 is TGTGCCAGCAGCATGAAGACTAGCGGAACTTATACGCAGTATTTT.

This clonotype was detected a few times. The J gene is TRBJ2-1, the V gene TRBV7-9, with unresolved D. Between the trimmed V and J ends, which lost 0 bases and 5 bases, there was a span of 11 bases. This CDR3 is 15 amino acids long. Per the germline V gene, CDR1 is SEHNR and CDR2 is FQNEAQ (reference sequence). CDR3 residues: CASSLAPGADNEQFF. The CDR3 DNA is TGTGCCAGCAGCTTAGCCCCAGGTGCGGACAATGAGCAGTTCTTC.

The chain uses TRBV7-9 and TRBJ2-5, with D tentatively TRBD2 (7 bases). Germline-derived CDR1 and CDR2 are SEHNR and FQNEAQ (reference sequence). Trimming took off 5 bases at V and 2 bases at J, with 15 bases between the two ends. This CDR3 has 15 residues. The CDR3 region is CASSPTGGFQETQYF. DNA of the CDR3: TGTGCCAGCAGCCCCACGGGGGGCTTTCAAGAGACCCAGTACTTC.

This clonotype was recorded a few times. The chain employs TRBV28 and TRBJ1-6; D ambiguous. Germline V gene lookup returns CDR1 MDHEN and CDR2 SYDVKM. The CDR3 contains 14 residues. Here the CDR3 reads CGTKSGIYNSPLHF. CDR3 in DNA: TGTGGGACGAAATCAGGCATCTATAATTCACCCCTCCACTTT. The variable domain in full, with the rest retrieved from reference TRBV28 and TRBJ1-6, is DVKVTQSSRYLVKRTGEKVFLECVQDMDHENMFWYRQDPGLGLRLIYFSYDVKMKEKGDIPEGYSVSREKKERFSLILESASTNQTSMYLCGTKSGIYNSPLHFGNGTRLTVT.

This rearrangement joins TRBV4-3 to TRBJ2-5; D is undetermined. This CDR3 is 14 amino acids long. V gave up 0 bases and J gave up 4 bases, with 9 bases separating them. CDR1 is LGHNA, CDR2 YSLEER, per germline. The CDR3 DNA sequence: TGCGCCAGCAGCCAAGATAGCATTGTAGAGACCCAGTACTTC. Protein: CASSQDSIVETQYF.

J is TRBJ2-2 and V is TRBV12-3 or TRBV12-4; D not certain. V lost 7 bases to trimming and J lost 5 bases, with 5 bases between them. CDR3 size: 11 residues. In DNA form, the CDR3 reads TGTGCCAGCACCACTACCGGGGAGCTGTTTTTT. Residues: CASTTTGELFF.

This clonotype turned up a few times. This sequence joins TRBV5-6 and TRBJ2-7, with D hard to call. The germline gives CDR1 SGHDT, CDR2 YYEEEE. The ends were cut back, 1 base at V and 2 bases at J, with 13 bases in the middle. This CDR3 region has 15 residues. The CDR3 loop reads CASSLWKNEPYEQYF. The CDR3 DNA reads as TGTGCCAGCAGCTTGTGGAAGAATGAACCCTACGAGCAGTACTTC.

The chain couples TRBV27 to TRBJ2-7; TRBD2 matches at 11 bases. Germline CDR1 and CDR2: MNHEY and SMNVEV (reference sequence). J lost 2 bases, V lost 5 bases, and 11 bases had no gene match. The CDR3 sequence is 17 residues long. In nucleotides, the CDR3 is TGTGCCAGCAGTCCCTCTTTCGGGACTAGCGGAACCTACGAGCAGTACTTC. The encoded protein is CASSPSFGTSGTYEQYF.

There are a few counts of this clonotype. CDR3 residues: CASDDYSGDDEQFF. The DNA for the CDR3 is TGTGCCAGCGATGACTATAGTGGGGATGATGAGCAGTTCTTC. The chain combines TRBV28 with TRBJ2-1; a possible D gene is TRBD2 (5 bases). V was trimmed by 8 bases and J by 8 bases, leaving 19 bases between them. The CDR3 covers 14 residues. In germline, CDR1 is MDHEN, CDR2 SYDVKM.

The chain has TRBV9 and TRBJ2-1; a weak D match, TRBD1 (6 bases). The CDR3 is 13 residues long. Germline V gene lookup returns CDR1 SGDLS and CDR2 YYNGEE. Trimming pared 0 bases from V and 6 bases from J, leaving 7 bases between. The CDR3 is CASSVGGGNEQFF. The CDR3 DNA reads TGTGCCAGCAGCGTAGGAGGGGGCAATGAGCAGTTCTTC.

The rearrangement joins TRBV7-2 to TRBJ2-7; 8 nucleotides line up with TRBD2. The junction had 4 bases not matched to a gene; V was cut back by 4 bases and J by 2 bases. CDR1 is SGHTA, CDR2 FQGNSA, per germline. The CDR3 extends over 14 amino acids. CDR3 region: CASSSPAGAYEQYF. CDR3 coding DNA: TGTGCCAGCAGCTCACCAGCGGGAGCCTACGAGCAGTACTTC.

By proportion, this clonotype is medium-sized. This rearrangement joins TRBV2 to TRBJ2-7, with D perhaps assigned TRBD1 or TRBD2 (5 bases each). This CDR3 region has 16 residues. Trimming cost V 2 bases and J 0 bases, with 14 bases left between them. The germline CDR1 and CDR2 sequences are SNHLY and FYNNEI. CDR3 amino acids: CASSEWGSSTSYEQYF. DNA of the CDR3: TGTGCCAGCAGTGAATGGGGGTCCTCCACCTCCTACGAGCAGTACTTC.